A selection of T cell receptor beta chains follows, all from one sample in a study of blood T cell repertoires in COVID-19. Profiling relied on immunoSEQ multiplex PCR, and the TCRdb table lists in-frame clones only, not all of them. Found here are about 180,000 clones, roughly 88% of them singletons; the top ten hold roughly 15%. Sequencing was performed on PBMCs or T cells enriched from blood (not recorded which). Receptors originate from a man aged 50 to 59 who had recovered from COVID-19. Both conserved end residues are part of each CDR3. D genes are given only for firm matches. Not every row has a clone size; where given, it reads once, few, many or a size class.

D,size,V,J,DNA,CDR3
-,many,TRBV11-3,TRBJ1-1,TGTGCCAGCAGCTTCAATCCGAACACTGAAGCTTTCTTT,CASSFNPNTEAFF
-,-,TRBV15,TRBJ1-3,TGTGCCACCAGCAGAGATGGCTTCTCTGGAAACACCATATATTTT,CATSRDGFSGNTIYF
TRBD1,-,TRBV12-5,TRBJ1-1,TGTGCTAGTGGTGTAACCGGGACAGGGGGCGGTAGGAACACTGAAGCTTTCTTT,CASGVTGTGGGRNTEAFF
-,-,TRBV10-2,TRBJ1-6,TGCGCCAGCAGTGAGGCGATCGAACGTTCACCCCTCCACTTT,CASSEAIERSPLHF
TRBD1,-,TRBV7-7,TRBJ2-7,TGTGCTAGCAGCTTGAAGGGGGACAGGGACGAGCAGTACTTC,CASSLKGDRDEQYF
TRBD1,few,TRBV7-9,TRBJ2-1,TGTGCCAGCAGCTTAGCGAGGTTTGGACAGGGTGGAAATGAGCAGTTCTTC,CASSLARFGQGGNEQFF
-,-,TRBV3-1/TRBV3-2,TRBJ1-1,TGTGCCAGCAGCCAAGGCTTCACTAACACTGAAGCTTTCTTT,CASSQGFTNTEAFF
-,few,TRBV3-1/TRBV3-2,TRBJ1-1,TGTGCCAGCAGCGGGGACACGCTGAACACTGAAGCTTTCTTT,CASSGDTLNTEAFF
-,-,TRBV11-2,TRBJ1-1,TGTGCCAGCAGCTCTCAAAGACAGGCGAACACTGAAGCTTTCTTT,CASSSQRQANTEAFF
-,-,TRBV5-3,TRBJ1-5,TGTGCCAGAAGCCCTACCGAAGGGAGGGGACAGCCCCAGCATTTT,CARSPTEGRGQPQHF
-,-,TRBV4-1,TRBJ1-2,TGCGCCAGCAGCCAATCGACAGCTAACTATGGCTACACCTTC,CASSQSTANYGYTF
-,once,TRBV9,TRBJ1-2,TGTGCCAGCAGCCCGGACAGTAACTATGGCTACACCTTC,CASSPDSNYGYTF
-,-,TRBV5-1,TRBJ2-3,TGCGCCAGCAGCTTGGGACTAGGCGGGGGCACAGATACGCAGTATTTT,CASSLGLGGGTDTQYF
TRBD2,-,TRBV7-9,TRBJ2-1,TGTGCCAGCAGCCCGTCGGGACTAGCGGGGGTTGCTGAGCAGTTCTTC,CASSPSGLAGVAEQFF
-,-,TRBV12-3/TRBV12-4,TRBJ2-2,TGTGCCAGCAGTTTAGACATCGCCGGGGAGCTGTTTTTT,CASSLDIAGELFF
TRBD2,-,TRBV4-2,TRBJ2-7,TGTGCCAGCAGTCAAGATTCTAGCGGGGGACGTTACGAGCAGTACTTC,CASSQDSSGGRYEQYF
TRBD2,-,TRBV5-6,TRBJ2-5,TGTGCCAGCAGCTTGGGACTAGCGGGGGGGCAGTACCAAGAGACCCAGTACTTC,CASSLGLAGGQYQETQYF
TRBD1,-,TRBV7-9,TRBJ1-6,TGTGCCAGCAGCCCCGGACAGGGCAATTCACCCCTCCACTTT,CASSPGQGNSPLHF
TRBD2,-,TRBV5-1,TRBJ2-1,TGCGCCAGCAGCTTGGCGCTACTAGCGGGTACCTACAATGAGCAGTTCTTC,CASSLALLAGTYNEQFF
TRBD2,-,TRBV5-1,TRBJ2-5,TGCGCCAGCAGCTTGGTGCCGGGGGGGCCTGAGACCCAGTACTTC,CASSLVPGGPETQYF
TRBD1,-,TRBV2,TRBJ2-3,TGTGCCAGCAGTGGACCGGGACAGGGGTCAGATACGCAGTATTTT,CASSGPGQGSDTQYF
TRBD1,-,TRBV6-5,TRBJ1-1,TGTGCCAGCAGTTTGACAGGGCAGAACACTGAAGCTTTCTTT,CASSLTGQNTEAFF
-,-,TRBV28,TRBJ2-3,TGTGCCAGCAGTTTATCGGGGGAAGCAGATACGCAGTATTTT,CASSLSGEADTQYF
TRBD1,-,TRBV6-5,TRBJ2-7,TGTGCCAGCATTAACCGGGACAGGGCCTACGAGCAGTACTTC,CASINRDRAYEQYF
TRBD1,-,TRBV3-1/TRBV3-2,TRBJ1-6,TGTGCCAGCAGCCAAGCGACAGGGAGGAATTCACCCCTCCACTTT,CASSQATGRNSPLHF
-,-,TRBV15,TRBJ1-5,TGTGCCACCACCCAGATTTTACACAATCAGCCCCAGCATTTT,CATTQILHNQPQHF
-,-,TRBV4-2,TRBJ2-7,TGTGCCAGCAGCCAAGAACAAGTCTACGAGCAGTACTTC,CASSQEQVYEQYF
-,-,TRBV29-1,TRBJ2-7,TGCAGCGTTTATACAGGGTCCGGCTCCTACGAGCAGTACTTC,CSVYTGSGSYEQYF
TRBD2,-,TRBV3-1/TRBV3-2,TRBJ2-3,TGTGCCAGCAGCCCGGCGGGGGGAGGGAGGGATACGCAGTATTTT,CASSPAGGGRDTQYF
TRBD1,-,TRBV5-4,TRBJ2-3,TGTGCCAGCAGCCGGCCGAAGACAGGGACCAACACAGATACGCAGTATTTT,CASSRPKTGTNTDTQYF
TRBD2,-,TRBV5-1,TRBJ2-2,TGCGCCAGCAGACCGACTAGCGGGGGGACCGCGAACACCGGGGAGCTGTTTTTT,CASRPTSGGTANTGELFF
TRBD2,-,TRBV6-5,TRBJ2-3,TGTGCCAGCAAGGAGAGCGGGGGGGTCACAGATACGCAGTATTTT,CASKESGGVTDTQYF
-,-,TRBV30,TRBJ1-2,TGTGCCTGGAGTGTACGGGGTGGCTATGGCTACACCTTC,CAWSVRGGYGYTF
TRBD1,once,TRBV23-1,TRBJ2-1,TGCGCCAGCCGCACCGGGACAGGGGTTATGGTCTACAATGAGCAGTTCTTC,CASRTGTGVMVYNEQFF
-,-,TRBV19,TRBJ1-4,TGTGCCAGTAGATTCGGGACAACTGATGAAAAACTGTTTTTT,CASRFGTTDEKLFF
TRBD1,-,TRBV12-5,TRBJ2-7,TGTGCTAGAGTCCGCGCCGACAGGGTGGATTACGAGCAGTACTTC,CARVRADRVDYEQYF
-,-,TRBV9,TRBJ2-7,TGTGCCAGCAGCGTAGCTTCACAGGAACTTTCCTACGAGCAGTACTTC,CASSVASQELSYEQYF
TRBD1,once,TRBV19,TRBJ2-2,TGTGCCACCCACTACGCGGACAGGGGGCCCGGGGAGCTGTTTTTT,CATHYADRGPGELFF
-,-,TRBV7-9,TRBJ1-2,TGTGCCAGCAGTAGCGTGAGCTCTGGCTACACCTTC,CASSSVSSGYTF
-,-,TRBV9,TRBJ1-1,TGTGCCAGCAGCGTAGATGACAAAAACACTGAAGCTTTCTTT,CASSVDDKNTEAFF
-,-,TRBV27,TRBJ1-5,TGTGCCAGCAGTCAAGTCCAGGGCGGCCAGCCCCAGCATTTT,CASSQVQGGQPQHF
-,-,TRBV7-9,TRBJ1-2,TGTGCCAGCAGCTTAGGCACAGGGCACGGGTATGGCTACACCTTC,CASSLGTGHGYGYTF
TRBD1,-,TRBV28,TRBJ1-6,TGTGCCAGCAGTTTATCGACAGGGGAATCACCCCTCCACTTT,CASSLSTGESPLHF
-,-,TRBV27,TRBJ1-2,TGTGCCAGCAGTTCAGCCAGGGGCTCCTATGGCTACACCTTC,CASSSARGSYGYTF
TRBD1,-,TRBV15,TRBJ1-2,TGTGCCACCAGCAGCGACAGGGGAGGTGGCTACACCTTC,CATSSDRGGGYTF